The present TCR beta chain was sequenced within a study of blood T cell repertoires in COVID-19. Study context: Sites across the United States, Italy and Spain contributed samples from acute and convalescent COVID-19. PBMCs, B-cell-depleted T cells, or T cells provided the cDNA or gDNA that made up the material.

CDR1 is SGHTS, CDR2 YDEGEE, per germline. The length of the CDR3 is 16 residues. V dropped 3 bases and J dropped 1 base, with 16 bases sitting between them. Source study methods: Reference gene primer amplification gave estimated nucleated cell counts. Generated by immunoSEQ multiplex PCR, the TCRdb table keeps only in-frame clones and is missing some. V, J and clone size derive from that table, while D and trimming were established from the DNA sequence. There are almost 95,000 clones in the sample; about 86% occur only once, and around 6.6% lies in the top ten. The J gene is TRBJ1-1, the V gene TRBV5-8; D possibly corresponds to TRBD1 (6 bases). This receptor was obtained from a man in his fifties or sixties with acute or convalescent COVID-19. The sequenced material came from peripheral blood. The chain's CDR3 is CASSSNRLGANTEAFF. The DNA of the CDR3 is TGTGCCAGCAGCTCCAATCGGCTGGGGGCGAACACTGAAGCTTTCTTT.